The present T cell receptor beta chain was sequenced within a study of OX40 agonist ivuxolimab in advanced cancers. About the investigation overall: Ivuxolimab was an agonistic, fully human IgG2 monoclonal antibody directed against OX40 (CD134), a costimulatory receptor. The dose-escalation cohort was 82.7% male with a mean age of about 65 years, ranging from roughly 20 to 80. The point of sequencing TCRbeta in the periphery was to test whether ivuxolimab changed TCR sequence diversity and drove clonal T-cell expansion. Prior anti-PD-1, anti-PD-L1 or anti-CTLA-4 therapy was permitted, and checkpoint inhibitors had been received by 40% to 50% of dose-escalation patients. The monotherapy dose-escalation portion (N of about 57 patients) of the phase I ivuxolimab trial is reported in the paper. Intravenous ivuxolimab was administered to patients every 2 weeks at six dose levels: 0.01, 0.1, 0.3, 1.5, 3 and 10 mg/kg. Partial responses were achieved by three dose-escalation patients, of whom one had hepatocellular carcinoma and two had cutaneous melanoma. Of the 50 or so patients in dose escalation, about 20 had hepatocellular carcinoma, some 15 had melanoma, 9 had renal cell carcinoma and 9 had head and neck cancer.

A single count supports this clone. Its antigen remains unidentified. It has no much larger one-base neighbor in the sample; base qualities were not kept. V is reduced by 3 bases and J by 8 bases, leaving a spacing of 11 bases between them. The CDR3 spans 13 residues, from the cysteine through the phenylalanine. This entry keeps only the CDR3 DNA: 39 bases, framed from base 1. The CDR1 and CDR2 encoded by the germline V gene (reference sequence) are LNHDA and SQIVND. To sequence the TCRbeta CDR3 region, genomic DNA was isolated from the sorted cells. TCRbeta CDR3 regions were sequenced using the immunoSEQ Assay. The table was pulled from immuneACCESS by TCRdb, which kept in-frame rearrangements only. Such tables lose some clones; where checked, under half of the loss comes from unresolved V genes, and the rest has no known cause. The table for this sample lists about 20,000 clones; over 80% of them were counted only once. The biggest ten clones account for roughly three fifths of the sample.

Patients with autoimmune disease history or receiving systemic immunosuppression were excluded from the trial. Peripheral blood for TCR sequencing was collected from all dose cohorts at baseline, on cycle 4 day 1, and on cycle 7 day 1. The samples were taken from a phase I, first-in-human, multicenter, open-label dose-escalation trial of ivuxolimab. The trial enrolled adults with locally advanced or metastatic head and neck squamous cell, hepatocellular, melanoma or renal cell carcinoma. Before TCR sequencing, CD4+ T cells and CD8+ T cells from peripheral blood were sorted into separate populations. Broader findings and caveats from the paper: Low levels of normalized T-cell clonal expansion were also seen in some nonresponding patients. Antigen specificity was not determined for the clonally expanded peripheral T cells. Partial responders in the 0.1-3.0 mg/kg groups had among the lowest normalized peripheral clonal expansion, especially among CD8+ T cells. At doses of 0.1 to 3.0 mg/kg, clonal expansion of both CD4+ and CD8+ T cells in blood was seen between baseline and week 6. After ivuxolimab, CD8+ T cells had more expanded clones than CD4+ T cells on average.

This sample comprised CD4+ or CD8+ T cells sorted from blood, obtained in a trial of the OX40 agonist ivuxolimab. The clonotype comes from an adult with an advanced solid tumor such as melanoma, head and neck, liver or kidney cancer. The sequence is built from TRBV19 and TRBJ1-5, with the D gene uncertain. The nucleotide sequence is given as TGTGCCAGTAGTATGTCGGGTGGAGAGCCCCAGCATTTT. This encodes CASSMSGGEPQHF.